A single sample gave rise to the 20 T cell receptor beta chains below, sequenced in a study of T cell clonality in common variable immunodeficiency. Profiled with immunoSEQ multiplex PCR; TCRdb holds only in-frame clones, not every one. Observed in the sample are 40,000 or so clones, none of them singletons. The sequenced sample consisted of peripheral blood mononuclear cells. The receptors were gathered from a person aged 18 to 75 in good health.

This clone was seen repeatedly, ten times or more. The read comes to an end 3 residues before the CDR3 does, leaving the germline J gene to fill in the end. The V and J genes are TRBV20-1 and TRBJ2-1, with D perhaps given as TRBD1 or TRBD2 (5 bases each). Germline CDR1 and CDR2: DFQATT and SNEGSKA (reference sequence). V lost 0 bases, J lost 0 bases, and 9 bases lay in between. The CDR3 contains 15 residues. The CDR3 bases that were read are TGCAGTGCTAGAGATCCAGGGAGCTCCTACAATGAG. It translates to CSARDPGSSYNE. The full CDR3 reads CSARDPGSSYNEQFF.

This clone was counted many times. The read ends 3 residues shy of where the CDR3 ends; the end is completed using the germline J gene. The rearrangement uses TRBV30 and TRBJ2-2; 7 bases are shared with TRBD1. In germline, CDR1 is GTSNPN, CDR2 SVGIG (reference sequence). This CDR3 is built from 14 residues. The CDR3 loop is CAWSEDRNPEKLFF. The DNA read from the CDR3 is TGTGCCTGGAGTGAGGACAGGAATCCTGAAAAG.

This clone has ten or more counts. The DNA ends 3 residues before the CDR3 does, and the rest of the CDR3 is filled in from the germline J gene. The chain employs TRBV9 and TRBJ2-1; 9 bases align to TRBD2. This CDR3 comprises 17 residues. CDR1 and CDR2 from the germline V gene are SGDLS and YYNGEE. J was trimmed by 4 bases and V by 3 bases; bases with no gene match: 11. CDR3 bases read: TGTGCCAGCAGCGCGGCCTCCGGGACTAGCCTATACAATGAG. It yields the protein CASSAASGTSLYNE. The full-length CDR3 reads as CASSAASGTSLYNEQFF.

In its sample, this clone was seen many times. The read ends 3 residues early relative to the CDR3; the germline J gene fills the gap. The V gene is TRBV19, the J gene TRBJ2-3; 8 nucleotides line up with TRBD2. Losses at the gene ends were 5 bases for V and 6 bases for J; bases not matched to a gene: 7. The length of the CDR3 is 14 residues. The germline V gene encodes CDR1 LNHDA and CDR2 SQIVND (reference sequence). The DNA read from the CDR3 is TGTGCCAGTAGTTTGGAGCGGGAGACGGATACG. Translating gives CASSLERETDT. The entire CDR3 sequence reads CASSLERETDTQYF.

This clone was observed a few times. This may arise from a read error, as a much more abundant clone is one base away. The read finishes 3 residues shy of the CDR3 end, and the germline J gene is used to complete it. The V gene is TRBV20-1, the J gene TRBJ2-7; TRBD2 matches at 7 bases. Germline loops: CDR1 DFQATT, CDR2 SNEGSKA (reference sequence). The CDR3 loop spans 17 amino acids. CDR3 DNA, as far as it was read: TGCAGTGCTAGGTCGGTGCTTTGGCGGGAGTCCTCCTCCGAG. Residues: CSARSVLWRESSSE. The whole CDR3 reads CSARSVLWRESSSEQYF.

This clone was counted many times. Read coverage stops 3 residues before the CDR3 terminus; the germline J gene supplies the remainder. J is TRBJ1-2 and V is TRBV18; possibly TRBD1 for D (6 bases). The CDR3 extends over 11 amino acids. The germline CDR1 and CDR2 sequences are KGHSH and LQKENI. The CDR3 region is CASSPTGYYTF. CDR3 bases read: TGTGCCAGCTCTCCTACAGGGTAC.

This clone was seen repeatedly, ten times or more. Sequencing ends 3 residues short of the CDR3 end; the germline J gene provides the rest. The rearrangement joins TRBV7-3 to TRBJ1-1, with D hard to call. The V end was cut by 2 bases, the J end by 1 base, with 11 bases between. This CDR3 is 15 amino acids long. Germline values: CDR1 SGHTA, CDR2 FQGTGA. The CDR3 sequence: CASSLSATRNTEAFF. CDR3 bases read: TGTGCCAGCAGCTTATCCGCGACACGGAACACTGAA.

This clone was recorded many times. Read data end 3 residues before the CDR3 end; the end is taken from the germline J gene. The V call is TRBV2, the J call TRBJ2-1; TRBD2 might be the D (7 bases). The CDR3 is 16 residues long. CDR1 and CDR2 from the germline V gene are SNHLY and FYNNEI. V was clipped by 5 bases and J by 4 bases, with 18 bases between them. The sequenced CDR3 bases are TGTGCCAGCAGTCCCCTAGGGGGGGGGCGTTACAATGAG. Residues: CASSPLGGGRYNE. The complete CDR3 sequence is CASSPLGGGRYNEQFF.

This clone was observed many times. With the read ending 3 residues before the CDR3 end, the germline J gene is used to fill in that end. The rearrangement links TRBV7-8 to TRBJ2-1; D call uncertain. The V end lost 6 bases, the J end lost 0 bases, and 21 bases lay between the germline ends. In germline, CDR1 is SGHVS, CDR2 FQNEAQ. The CDR3 is 18 amino acids. The CDR3 loop reads CASRRRVGTESSYNEQFF. CDR3 bases read: TGTGCCAGCAGACGCCGTGTAGGAACAGAAAGCTCCTACAATGAG.

Many counts were recorded for this clone. The read ends 3 residues before the CDR3 terminus; that terminus is restored from the germline J gene. The rearrangement links TRBV6-1 to TRBJ2-1; tentative D call: TRBD2 (6 bases). The ends were cut back, 2 bases at V and 7 bases at J, with 12 bases in the middle. CDR1 is MNHNS, CDR2 SASEGT, per germline. The CDR3 runs 14 residues. The CDR3 DNA, read in part, is TGTGCCAGCAGTGAATATAGCGGCGTAAATGAG. Translated, it gives CASSEYSGVNE. The full CDR3 protein reads CASSEYSGVNEQFF.

This clone showed up many times. The read gets to within 3 residues of the CDR3 end, and the germline J gene fills in the rest. The rearrangement links TRBV20-1 to TRBJ2-7; 7 bases are shared with TRBD2. V lost 1 base and J lost 2; bases outside the gene matches: 8. Germline values: CDR1 DFQATT, CDR2 SNEGSKA (reference sequence). This CDR3 has 15 amino acids. The sequenced CDR3 bases are TGCAGTGCTAGAGCTGGGGGGGGGTGGCCCTACGAG. Amino acids: CSARAGGGWPYE. The whole CDR3 reads CSARAGGGWPYEQYF.

This clone has only a few counts. The CDR3 is cut off 3 residues early in the read; its end comes from the germline J gene. This chain joins TRBV7-6 and TRBJ1-2; D is perhaps TRBD1 (5 bases). The V gene's germline CDR1 is SGHVS and CDR2 FNYEAQ. This CDR3 has 14 residues. CDR3 loop: CASASGGSRNDYTF. The part of the CDR3 DNA that was read is TGTGCCAGTGCTAGCGGGGGTTCCCGAAATGAC.

Notes on this clone: The CDR3 goes on 3 residues after the read ends, and that part is filled in from the germline J gene. V usage is TRBV7-9 and J usage is TRBJ2-3; no firm D call. Germline V gene lookup returns CDR1 SEHNR and CDR2 FQNEAQ (reference sequence). The CDR3 sequence is 13 residues long. CDR3 sequence: CASSLNSNQPQYF. The CDR3 bases that were read are TGTGCCAGCAGCTTGAACAGCAATCAGCCG.

Many counts were recorded for this clone. The CDR3 goes on 3 residues after the read ends, and that part is filled in from the germline J gene. The V call is TRBV5-1, the J call TRBJ1-2, with D possibly matching TRBD1 (5 bases). In germline, CDR1 is SGHRS, CDR2 YFSETQ. The CDR3 runs 13 residues. The covered CDR3 bases are TGCGCCAGCAGCTTGGAAGGGGCGCAAGGC. Protein: CASSLEGAQG. The whole CDR3 protein is CASSLEGAQGYTF.

There are many counts of this clone. CDR3 region: CASSHDQGLGPLHF. CDR3 DNA (partial): TGTGCCAGCAGCCACGACCAAGGGTTAGGACCC. The chain uses TRBV7-9 and TRBJ1-6; D gene unclear. The CDR3 goes on 3 residues after the read ends, and that part is filled in from the germline J gene. CDR3 length equals 14 residues. Germline V lookup: CDR1 SEHNR, CDR2 FQNEAQ (reference sequence). Trimming left V 5 bases short and J 12 bases short, with 17 bases between.

This clone was counted many times. Read sequence stops 3 residues before the CDR3 end, and the germline J gene provides the missing end. This chain links TRBV18 with TRBJ2-3, with 9 bases aligning to TRBD1. Losses at the gene ends were 2 bases for V and 1 base for J; bases not matched to a gene: 4. The CDR3 totals 16 residues. CDR1 and CDR2 (germline): KGHSH, LQKENI. CDR3 DNA (partial): TGTGCCAGCTCACCATCCAACAGGGGGCGCACAGATACG. Translating it yields CASSPSNRGRTDT. The whole CDR3 protein reads CASSPSNRGRTDTQYF.

This clone was detected many times. Read coverage stops 3 residues before the CDR3 terminus; the germline J gene supplies the remainder. The rearrangement joins TRBV6-2 or TRBV6-3 to TRBJ2-7; perhaps TRBD1 as D (5 bases). V was shortened by 5 bases and J by 2 bases, with 16 bases between the two germline ends. Germline V gene sequence: CDR1 MNHEY, CDR2 SVGEGT. This CDR3 region has 15 residues. The CDR3 sequence: CASSRQYTGAYEQYF. The DNA read from the CDR3 is TGTGCCAGCAGTAGGCAGTACACAGGCGCCTACGAG.

Regarding this clone: The missing CDR3 end, 3 residues past where the read stops, is filled in from the germline J gene. The gene calls are TRBV7-9 and TRBJ2-2; TRBD1 is a possible D gene (5 bases). CDR1 is SEHNR and CDR2 is FQNEAQ in the germline V gene (reference sequence). The CDR3 is made up of 15 amino acids. The CDR3 DNA, read in part, is TGTGCCAGCAGCTTAGGCGGTTTTGGGGCCAACGTG. Its translation: CASSLGGFGANV. The whole CDR3 reads CASSLGGFGANVLFF.

The sequenced CDR3 bases are TGTGCCAGCAGTGAAGAGGGGACAGTTAATCAGCCC. Its translation is CASSEEGTVNQP. The full CDR3 protein reads CASSEEGTVNQPQHF. V and J are TRBV2 and TRBJ1-5; 7 bases line up with TRBD1. The CDR3 goes on 3 residues after the read ends, and that part is filled in from the germline J gene. The CDR3 sequence is 15 residues long. The germline V gene encodes CDR1 SNHLY and CDR2 FYNNEI. V dropped 1 base and J dropped 4; count of bases not matched to a gene: 4.

The table lists this clone with many counts. The read terminates 3 residues ahead of where the CDR3 ends, so the germline J gene completes it. The chain employs TRBV7-3 and TRBJ1-5; D is possibly TRBD1 (5 bases). The CDR3 spans 13 residues. From germline, CDR1 is SGHTA and CDR2 FQGTGA. Deletions cut 4 bases from V and 5 bases from J, with 9 bases between. Incomplete CDR3 DNA: TGTGCCAGCAGCTCGCAGGGAGATCAGCCC. It codes for CASSSQGDQP. The entire CDR3 protein is CASSSQGDQPQHF.